This entry features one T cell receptor (beta chain) sequence. Its target is not known. TCRdb re-called the reads with MiXCR, one entry per CDR3 protein. The sample has about 890,000 distinct CDR3 sequences, approximately 32% seen once; the top ten hold 13%. The CDR3 spans 15 residues. Per the germline V gene, CDR1 is MNHNS and CDR2 is SASEGT. V lost 2 bases, J lost 0 bases, and 8 bases lay in between. The data belong to a study of T cell repertoires in cytomegalovirus infection. Study-level background: CMV epitopes that were recently identified and HLA-C-restricted were used alongside well-studied HLA-B-restricted ones. It can be stated that public TCR beta signatures indicated CMV infection as well as a matching HLA type.

Study results and caveats: Public TCR beta family frequency separated CMV-and-HLA carriers, including in an independent cohort. The ex vivo response showed dominance by HLA-C-restricted CMV-specific TCR beta clonotypes.

Material: cultured CD8+ T cells from PBMCs, obtained from culture after CMV antigen stimulation. The clonotype was recovered from a human donor in good health (CMV status not recorded). Some clones in this sample may be carry-over from other donors' samples. The V gene is TRBV6-1, the J gene TRBJ2-4, with no clear D. CDR3 nucleotides: TGTGCCAGCAGTGAAACATCGCTAGCCAAAAACATTCAGTACTTC. Its translation is CASSETSLAKNIQYF.